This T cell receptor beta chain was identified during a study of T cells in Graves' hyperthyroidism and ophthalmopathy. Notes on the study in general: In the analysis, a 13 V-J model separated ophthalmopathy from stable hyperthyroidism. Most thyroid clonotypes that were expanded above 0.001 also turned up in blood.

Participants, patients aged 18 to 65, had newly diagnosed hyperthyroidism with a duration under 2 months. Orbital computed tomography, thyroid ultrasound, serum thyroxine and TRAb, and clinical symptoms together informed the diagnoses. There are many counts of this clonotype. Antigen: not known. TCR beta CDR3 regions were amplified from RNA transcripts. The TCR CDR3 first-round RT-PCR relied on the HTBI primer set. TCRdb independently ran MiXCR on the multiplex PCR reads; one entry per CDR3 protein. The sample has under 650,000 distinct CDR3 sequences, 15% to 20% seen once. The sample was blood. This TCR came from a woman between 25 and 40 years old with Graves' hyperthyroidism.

CDR3 residues: CATSEILTDTQYF. DNA of the CDR3: TGTGCCACCAGTGAGATCCTCACAGATACGCAGTATTTT. The chain carries TRBV24-1 and TRBJ2-3, with no clear D. Germline V lookup: CDR1 KGHDR, CDR2 SFDVKD. The length of the CDR3 is 13 residues. V lost 4 bases, J lost 2 bases, and 6 bases lay in between.